The text below deals with one T cell receptor beta chain. Its specificity is unknown. CDR1 SEHNR and CDR2 FQNEAQ come from the germline V gene (reference sequence). After removal of 1 base from V and 7 bases from J, the junction contained 4 bases not matched to a gene. The CDR3 length is 14 residues. The method was immunoSEQ multiplex PCR; TCRdb's version includes in-frame clones alone and lacks a portion of them. The data contain approximately 70,000 clones, around 81% of them singletons. The entry originates in a study of T cell responses to AZD1222 COVID-19 vaccine. Study-wide points: Spike-specific TCR breadth rose after two AZD1222 doses, and depth rose as well.

Sequencing was performed on peripheral blood, taken 28 days after the second AZD1222 dose. The origin of this receptor is an adult who received the AZD1222 COVID-19 vaccine. The rearrangement joins TRBV7-9 to TRBJ2-5, with 9 positions matching TRBD2. CDR3 in amino acids: CASSLGLAVGTQYF. CDR3 in DNA: TGTGCCAGCAGCTTAGGACTAGCGGTGGGGACCCAGTACTTC.